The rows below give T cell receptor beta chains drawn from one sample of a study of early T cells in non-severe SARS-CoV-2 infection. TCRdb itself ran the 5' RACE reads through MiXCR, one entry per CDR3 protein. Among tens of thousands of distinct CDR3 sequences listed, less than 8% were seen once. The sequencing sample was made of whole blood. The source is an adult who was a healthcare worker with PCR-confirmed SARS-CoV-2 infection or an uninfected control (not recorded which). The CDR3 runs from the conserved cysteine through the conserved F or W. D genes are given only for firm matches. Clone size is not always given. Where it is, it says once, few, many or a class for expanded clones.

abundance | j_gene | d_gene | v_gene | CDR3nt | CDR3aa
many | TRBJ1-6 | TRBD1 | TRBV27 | TGTGCCAGCAGTTTCTTCCGGGACAGGGTTAATCGTGGTTCACCCCTCCACTTT | CASSFFRDRVNRGSPLHF
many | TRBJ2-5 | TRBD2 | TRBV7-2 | TGTGCCAGCAGCTTAGTTTACGTGGGAGGGGAGACCCAGTACTTC | CASSLVYVGGETQYF
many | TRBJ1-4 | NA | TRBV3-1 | TGTGCCAGCAACCAGACCCGGGACACGAGGAAACTGTTTTTT | CASNQTRDTRKLFF
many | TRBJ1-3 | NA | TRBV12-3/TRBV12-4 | TGTGCCAGCAGTTCCCCCAGGCTCCGAGGAAACACCATATATTTT | CASSSPRLRGNTIYF
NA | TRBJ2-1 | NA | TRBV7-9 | TGTGCCAGCAGCTTTCCCAATGAGCAGTTCTTC | CASSFPNEQFF
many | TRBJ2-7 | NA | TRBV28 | TGTGCCAGCACCCCAGGGACACCCTCCTACGAGCAGTACTTC | CASTPGTPSYEQYF
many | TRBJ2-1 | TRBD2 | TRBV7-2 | TGTGCCAGCAGCCCCCGGACTAGCGGGGGCCATGAGCAGTTCTTC | CASSPRTSGGHEQFF
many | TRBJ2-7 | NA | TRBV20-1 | TGCAGTGCTAGAGATCTCAGCAGGGTTTCCGAGCAGTACTTC | CSARDLSRVSEQYF
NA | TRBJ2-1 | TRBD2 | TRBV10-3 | TGTGCCATCAGTCGGCAGGGACTAGACTTCAATGAGCAGTTCTTC | CAISRQGLDFNEQFF
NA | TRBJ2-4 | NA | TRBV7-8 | TGTGCCAGCAGCTTAGGAGACAGTATGGGCAACATTCAGTACTTC | CASSLGDSMGNIQYF
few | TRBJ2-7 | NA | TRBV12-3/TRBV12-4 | TGTGCCAGCAGTTTACATGGGACCACCGAGCAGTACTTC | CASSLHGTTEQYF
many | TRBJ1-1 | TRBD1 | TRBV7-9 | TGTGCCAGCACCAAGACCGGGACAGGGGCTGAAGCTTTCTTT | CASTKTGTGAEAFF
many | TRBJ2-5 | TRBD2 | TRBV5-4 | TGTGCCAGCAGCACTCCTAGCGGGGGGCCCCAAGAGACCCAGTACTTC | CASSTPSGGPQETQYF
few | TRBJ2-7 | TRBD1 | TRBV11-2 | TGTGCCAGCAGCCCAATTATCCGGGACAGGGGACAGTCCTACGAGCAGTACTTC | CASSPIIRDRGQSYEQYF
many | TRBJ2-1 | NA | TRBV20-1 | TGCAGTGCTAGGGGTCGGGAGCAGTTCTTC | CSARGREQFF
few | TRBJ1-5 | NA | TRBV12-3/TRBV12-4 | TGTGCCAGCAGTTTAGGCGCAGGAAGTCAGCCCCAGCATTTT | CASSLGAGSQPQHF
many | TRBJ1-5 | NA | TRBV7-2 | TGTGCCAGCAGCCCAGGCGGACAAGGGGTCTATCAGCCCCAGCATTTT | CASSPGGQGVYQPQHF
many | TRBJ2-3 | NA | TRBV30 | TGTGCCTGGAGGCTAAGCACAGATACGCAGTATTTT | CAWRLSTDTQYF
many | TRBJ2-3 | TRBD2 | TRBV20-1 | TGCAGTGCTCGACTAGCGACCACAGATACGCAGTATTTT | CSARLATTDTQYF
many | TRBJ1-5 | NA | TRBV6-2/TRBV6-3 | TGTGCCAGCAGTTACTCGGTCGGGGGGGCTTCCATCAATCAGCCCCAGCATTTT | CASSYSVGGASINQPQHF
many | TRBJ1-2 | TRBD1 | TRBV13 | TGTGCCAGCACCGAGGCCCCGGGACAGGAAAACTATGGCTACACCTTC | CASTEAPGQENYGYTF
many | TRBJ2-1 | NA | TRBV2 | TGTGCCAGCAAGCGTCCGTCCTACAATGAGCAGTTCTTC | CASKRPSYNEQFF
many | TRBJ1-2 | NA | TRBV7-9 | TGTGCCAGCAGCGACGGGCAGATCTATGGCTACACCTTC | CASSDGQIYGYTF
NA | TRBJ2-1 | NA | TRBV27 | TGTGCCAGTTGGTCAGGGGGGCGCATAAATGAGCAGTTCTTC | CASWSGGRINEQFF
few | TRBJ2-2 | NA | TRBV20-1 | TGCAGTGCTAGCCCAGCGGACACCGGGGAGCTGTTTTTT | CSASPADTGELFF
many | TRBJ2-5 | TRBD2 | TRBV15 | TGTGCCACCAGCAGAGAGGCTAGCGGGGGCAGCAGGGAGACCCAGTACTTC | CATSREASGGSRETQYF
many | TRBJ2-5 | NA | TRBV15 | TGTGCCATCTCCATTACAGGACCGGCCCGGGAGACCCAGTACTTC | CAISITGPARETQYF
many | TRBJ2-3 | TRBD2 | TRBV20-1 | TGCAGTTTTAACCCGGGACTAGCGGGGAGCACAGATACGCAGTATTTT | CSFNPGLAGSTDTQYF
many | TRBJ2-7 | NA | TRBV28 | TGTGCCAGCACACCTGGCCTGACCTACTACGAGCAGTACTTC | CASTPGLTYYEQYF
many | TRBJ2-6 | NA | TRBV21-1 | TGTGCCAGCAGCAAACTCAAGGGTCTATCTGGGGCCAACGTCCTGACTTTC | CASSKLKGLSGANVLTF
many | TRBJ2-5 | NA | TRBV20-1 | TGCAGTGCTGCCGGCGGAGAGACCCAGTACTTC | CSAAGGETQYF
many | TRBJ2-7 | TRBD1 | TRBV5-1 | TGCGCCAGCAGCCCGACAGGGACCTCCTACGAGCAGTACTTC | CASSPTGTSYEQYF
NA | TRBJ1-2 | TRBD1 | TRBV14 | TGTGCCAGCAGCCAAGCCCTGGGACAGGGGAACTATGGCTACACCTTC | CASSQALGQGNYGYTF
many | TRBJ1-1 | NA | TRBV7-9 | TGTGCCAGCAGGTCAGGGAACACTGAAGCTTTCTTT | CASRSGNTEAFF
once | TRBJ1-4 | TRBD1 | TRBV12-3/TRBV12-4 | TGTGCCAGCAGTCACAGGGGAGCGGGCAAGGAAAAACTGTTTTTT | CASSHRGAGKEKLFF
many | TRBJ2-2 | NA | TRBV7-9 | TGTGCCAGCAGCTACGATCCGGCGGCCGGGGAGCTGTTTTTT | CASSYDPAAGELFF
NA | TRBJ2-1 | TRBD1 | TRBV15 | TGTGCCACCAGCAAGACAGGGAGAGGGAATGAGCAGTTCTTC | CATSKTGRGNEQFF
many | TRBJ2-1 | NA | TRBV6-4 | TGTGCCAGCAGTGAGCGACTAGACTACAATGAGCAGTTCTTC | CASSERLDYNEQFF
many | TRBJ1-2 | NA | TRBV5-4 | TGTGCCAGCAGCTTGGGGGGGAACTATGGCTACACCTTC | CASSLGGNYGYTF
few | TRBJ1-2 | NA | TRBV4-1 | TGCGCCAGCAGCCAAGATGGGGACACCGGTAACTATGGCTACACCTTC | CASSQDGDTGNYGYTF
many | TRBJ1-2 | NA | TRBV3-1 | TGTGCCAGCAGCCACGGGGGCGCTAACTATGGCTACACCTTC | CASSHGGANYGYTF
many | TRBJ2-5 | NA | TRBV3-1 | TGTGCCAGCAGCCAAAGGCTAGAGGACTCGGGAGAGACCCAGTACTTC | CASSQRLEDSGETQYF
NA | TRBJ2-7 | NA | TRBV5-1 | TGCGCCAGCAGCGATTCCTACGAGCAGTACTTC | CASSDSYEQYF
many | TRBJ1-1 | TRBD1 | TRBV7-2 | TGTGCCAGCAGCTTAGGGTCTGACAGGGCTAGTGAAGCTTTCTTT | CASSLGSDRASEAFF
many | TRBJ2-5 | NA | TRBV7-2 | TGTGCCAGCAGCTTATTTCGAGACTCGATAAAAGAGACCCAGTACTTC | CASSLFRDSIKETQYF
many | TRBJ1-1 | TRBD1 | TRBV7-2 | TGTGCCAGCACCATGAAGGACAGGGGAGAGACTGAAGCTTTCTTT | CASTMKDRGETEAFF
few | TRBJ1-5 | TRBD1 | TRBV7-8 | TGTGCCAGCAGCTTTGGACAGGGGATGGCCCGAGGGCCCCAGCATTTT | CASSFGQGMARGPQHF
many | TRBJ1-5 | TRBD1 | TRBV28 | TGTGCCAGCAGCATGGGACAGGGGAGATTCTGGAGCAATCAGCCCCAGCATTTT | CASSMGQGRFWSNQPQHF
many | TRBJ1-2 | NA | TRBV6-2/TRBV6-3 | TGTGCCAGCAGTGGGACTAACTATGGCTACACCTTC | CASSGTNYGYTF
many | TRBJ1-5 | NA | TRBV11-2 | TGTGCCAGCAGCTTAGGGAGCAATCAGCCCCAGCATTTT | CASSLGSNQPQHF
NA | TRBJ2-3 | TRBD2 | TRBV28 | TGTGCCACCCTGAGCGGGGCTAGCACAGATACGCAGTATTTT | CATLSGASTDTQYF
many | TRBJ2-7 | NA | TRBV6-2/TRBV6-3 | TGTGCCAGCAGTCGAACAGGAAAACGTTCCTACGAGCAGTACTTC | CASSRTGKRSYEQYF
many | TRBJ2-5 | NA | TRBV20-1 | TGCAGTGCTAGAGGCGGTTTTCAAGAGACCCAGTACTTC | CSARGGFQETQYF
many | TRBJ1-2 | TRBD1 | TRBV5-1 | TGCGCCAGCAGCTTGGGACAGGGATCGGACTATGGCTACACCTTC | CASSLGQGSDYGYTF